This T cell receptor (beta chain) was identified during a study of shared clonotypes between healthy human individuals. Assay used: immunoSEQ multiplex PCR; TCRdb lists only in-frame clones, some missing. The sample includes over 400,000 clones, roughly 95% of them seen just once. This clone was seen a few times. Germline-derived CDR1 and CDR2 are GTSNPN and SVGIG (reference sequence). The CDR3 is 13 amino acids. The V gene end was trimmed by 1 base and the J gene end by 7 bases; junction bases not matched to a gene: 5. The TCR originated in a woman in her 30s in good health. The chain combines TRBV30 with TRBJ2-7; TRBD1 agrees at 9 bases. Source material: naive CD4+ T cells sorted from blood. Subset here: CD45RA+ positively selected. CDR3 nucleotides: TGTGCCTGGAGTGGGGGACAGGGCGGAGAGCAGTACTTC. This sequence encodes CAWSGGQGGEQYF.